Below are 30 T cell receptor beta chains sequenced from a single sample in a study of control samples from healthy donors and cancer patients. Method: immunoSEQ multiplex PCR; TCRdb's copy keeps in-frame clones and lacks some. The table lists 350,000 to 450,000 clones, 90% of them singletons. The sequenced sample was PBMCs. These receptor sequences come from a man in his forties with head and neck cancer.

This clone was recorded only once. The chain has TRBV5-4 and TRBJ2-3; 15 bases map to TRBD2. V dropped 4 bases and J dropped 4; count of bases not matched to a gene: 4. Germline-derived CDR1 and CDR2 are SGHNT and YYREEE (reference sequence). This CDR3 region has 16 residues. CDR3 coding DNA: TGTGCCAGCAGCCTGGGACTAGCGGGAGGTGCAGATACGCAGTATTTT. It specifies CASSLGLAGGADTQYF.

The chain couples TRBV7-3 to TRBJ2-2; D ambiguous. CDR1 is SGHTA and CDR2 is FQGTGA in the germline V gene. This CDR3 spans 16 amino acids. The ends were cut back, 1 base at V and 6 bases at J, with 15 bases in the middle. The CDR3 DNA is TGTGCCAGCAGCTTAAACCCCTCGATTGTGGCCGGGGAGCTGTTTTTT. Its translation is CASSLNPSIVAGELFF.

This rearrangement joins TRBV19 to TRBJ2-5; TRBD2 matches at 8 bases. CDR1 LNHDA and CDR2 SQIVND come from the germline V gene (reference sequence). The CDR3 has 14 residues. V shed 5 bases and J 5 bases; nucleotides not matched to a gene: 7. CDR3 protein: CASSSQAGAETQYF. CDR3 sequence (DNA): TGTGCCAGTAGTTCCCAAGCGGGAGCGGAGACCCAGTACTTC.

The chain carries TRBV28 and TRBJ2-3; maybe TRBD1 (5 bases). The CDR3 length is 17 residues. V was shortened by 3 bases and J by 0 bases, with 16 bases between the two germline ends. CDR1 and CDR2 from the germline V gene are MDHEN and SYDVKM. The CDR3 reads CASSFPLLTASTDTQYF. The CDR3 DNA reads TGTGCCAGCAGTTTCCCCCTTTTGACAGCTAGCACAGATACGCAGTATTTT.

The CDR3 loop is CASSPRDRGQQPQHF. The CDR3 region has the DNA TGTGCCAGCAGTCCCCGGGACAGGGGGCAACAGCCCCAGCATTTT. V is TRBV6-5 and J is TRBJ1-5; 12 bases align to TRBD1. CDR1 and CDR2 (germline): MNHEY, SVGAGI. After removal of 5 bases from V and 7 bases from J, the junction contained 6 bases not matched to a gene. The CDR3 sequence is 15 residues long.

The DNA for the CDR3 is TGCGCCAGCAGTGAGGGGACAGCAACTAATGAAAAACTGTTTTTT. It specifies CASSEGTATNEKLFF. The V gene is TRBV10-1, the J gene TRBJ1-4; 7 nucleotides match TRBD1. Germline lookup yields CDR1 WNHNN and CDR2 SYGVQD (reference sequence). This CDR3 spans 15 amino acids. V was pared by 2 bases and J by 0 bases, with 0 bases of the junction left unmatched.

As concerns this clone: The sample carries other DNA sequences with the same CDR3. CDR3 sequence reads: CASSPGTGSYEQYF. CDR3 DNA: TGTGCCAGCAGCCCCGGGACAGGGTCCTACGAGCAGTACTTC. V gene TRBV5-5 combines with J gene TRBJ2-7; 9 nucleotides align to TRBD1. Germline lookup yields CDR1 SGHKS and CDR2 YYEKEE (reference sequence). With 4 bases clipped from V and 1 base from J, the junction kept 3 bases outside the gene matches. This CDR3 spans 14 amino acids.

This clone has only one observation. CDR3 bases: TGTGCCAGCAGTTACGAGGGTCAGCCCCAGCATTTT. It codes for CASSYEGQPQHF. The rearrangement uses TRBV6-6 and TRBJ1-5; D uncertain. Germline CDR1 is MNHNY and CDR2 is SVGAGI (reference sequence). Trimming pared 2 bases from V and 6 bases from J, leaving 5 bases between. The CDR3 has 12 amino acids.

This chain joins TRBV5-1 and TRBJ2-1; D unresolved. The CDR3 length is 13 residues. V dropped 4 bases and J dropped 5 bases, with 10 bases sitting between them. Germline lookup yields CDR1 SGHRS and CDR2 YFSETQ. This chain's CDR3 is CASSRTSDNEQFF. CDR3 in DNA: TGCGCCAGCAGCCGAACTTCCGACAATGAGCAGTTCTTC.

V is TRBV6-5 and J is TRBJ2-7; TRBD1 is a possible D gene (5 bases). V lost 0 bases, J lost 4 bases, and 10 bases lay in between. Germline V gene lookup returns CDR1 MNHEY and CDR2 SVGAGI. The length of the CDR3 is 14 residues. The CDR3 spells CASSYSNQGYEQYF. CDR3 DNA sequence: TGTGCCAGCAGTTACTCGAACCAGGGATACGAGCAGTACTTC.

The chain uses TRBV27 and TRBJ2-7; D gene unclear. The CDR3 has 13 amino acids. Germline lookup yields CDR1 MNHEY and CDR2 SMNVEV (reference sequence). Trimming removed 5 bases at V and 3 bases at J, with 11 bases between. In nucleotides, the CDR3 is TGTGCCAGCAGTGCAGGCCCCAACTACGAGCAGTACTTC. It is translated as CASSAGPNYEQYF.

The V and J genes are TRBV7-2 and TRBJ1-2; D not certain. This CDR3 comprises 11 residues. CDR1 and CDR2 from the germline V gene are SGHTA and FQGNSA. The V end was cut by 2 bases, the J end by 2 bases, with 0 bases between. This CDR3 is CASSLNYGYTF. The CDR3 DNA reads as TGTGCCAGCAGCTTAAACTATGGCTACACCTTC. Based on the CDR3 plus reference TRBV7-2 and TRBJ1-2, the full variable domain is GAGVSQSPSNKVTEKGKDVELRCDPISGHTALYWYRQSLGQGLEFLIYFQGNSAPDKSGLPSDRFSAERTGGSVSTLTIQRTQQEDSAVYLCASSLNYGYTFGSGTRLTVV.

The J gene is TRBJ1-2, the V gene TRBV28, with D possibly TRBD1 on 6 matching bases. V was clipped by 4 bases and J by 0 bases, with 15 bases between them. Germline lookup yields CDR1 MDHEN and CDR2 SYDVKM. CDR3 size: 16 residues. The CDR3 region is CASSSLDSSANYGYTF. The CDR3 DNA follows: TGTGCCAGCAGTTCCCTGGACAGCTCAGCTAACTATGGCTACACCTTC.

The chain carries TRBV30 and TRBJ2-5, with D possibly matching TRBD1 (7 bases). Trimming stripped 4 bases from V and 9 bases from J, with 18 bases between. The germline V gene has CDR1 GTSNPN and CDR2 SVGIG (reference sequence). The CDR3 spans 13 residues. The CDR3 reads CAWTPTFRGAQYF. The CDR3 nucleotides are TGTGCCTGGACCCCTACGTTCAGGGGGGCCCAGTACTTC.

The chain recombines TRBV28 with TRBJ2-7, with a weak D call TRBD1 (6 bases). Per germline, CDR1 MDHEN and CDR2 SYDVKM. Between the trimmed V and J ends, which lost 6 bases and 6 bases, there was a span of 15 bases. The CDR3 runs 13 residues. CDR3: CASRLTGPLEQYF. The DNA of the CDR3 is TGTGCCAGCAGACTTACAGGGCCTCTCGAGCAGTACTTC. The full variable domain, rest sourced from reference TRBV28 and TRBJ2-7, is DVKVTQSSRYLVKRTGEKVFLECVQDMDHENMFWYRQDPGLGLRLIYFSYDVKMKEKGDIPEGYSVSREKKERFSLILESASTNQTSMYLCASRLTGPLEQYFGPGTRLTVT.

This chain connects TRBV14 to TRBJ2-7; 7 bases are a match to TRBD1. Germline V gene data show CDR1 as SGHDN and CDR2 as FVKESK. Unmatched junction bases numbered 6, after V lost 3 bases and J lost 4 bases. The CDR3 has 14 residues. CDR3 nucleotide sequence: TGTGCCAGCAGCCACACAGGGGATAAGTACGAGCAGTACTTC. It translates to CASSHTGDKYEQYF.

The CDR3 here is CASSLAGVNQPQHF. CDR3 nucleotides: TGTGCCAGCAGCCTGGCAGGGGTCAATCAGCCCCAGCATTTT. The rearrangement links TRBV9 to TRBJ1-5; possibly TRBD1 for D (6 bases). CDR1 and CDR2 (germline): SGDLS, YYNGEE. Deletions cut 4 bases from V and 3 bases from J, with 11 bases between. The CDR3 length is 14 residues.

V and J are TRBV6-5 and TRBJ2-7; TRBD1 matches 7 bases. The germline CDR1 and CDR2 sequences are MNHEY and SVGAGI. Trimming took 0 bases from V and 3 from J; bases not matched to a gene: 8. The CDR3 consists of 16 residues. The CDR3 region is CASSYSSGTAFYEQYF. Written as DNA, the CDR3 is TGTGCCAGCAGTTACTCGTCGGGGACAGCCTTCTACGAGCAGTACTTC.

This chain connects TRBV5-6 to TRBJ1-6; D ambiguous. The ends were cut back, 2 bases at V and 0 bases at J, with 6 bases in the middle. The CDR3 loop spans 15 amino acids. CDR1 is SGHDT, CDR2 YYEEEE, per germline. CDR3 DNA sequence: TGTGCCAGCAGCTTCGGGAGCTCCTATAATTCACCCCTCCACTTT. This translates into CASSFGSSYNSPLHF.

The rearrangement links TRBV11-2 to TRBJ2-7; 10 nucleotides align to TRBD1. This CDR3 has 14 residues. The trim removed 3 bases at V and 5 bases at J, leaving 4 bases unmatched. CDR1 is SGHAT and CDR2 is FQNNGV in the germline V gene. This CDR3 is CASSFGQGVNEQYF. As DNA, the CDR3 is TGTGCCAGCAGCTTCGGACAGGGGGTCAACGAGCAGTACTTC.

The V gene is TRBV6-6, the J gene TRBJ2-5, with D possibly called TRBD1 or TRBD2 (5 bases each). The ends were cut back, 6 bases at V and 5 bases at J, with 16 bases in the middle. Looked up from germline, CDR1 is MNHNY and CDR2 is SVGAGI (reference sequence). The CDR3 spans 14 residues. The CDR3 region is CASSPIIGAETQYF. The CDR3 coding sequence is TGTGCCAGCAGCCCAATTATCGGGGCGGAGACCCAGTACTTC.

V usage is TRBV25-1 and J usage is TRBJ2-1, with TRBD2 identical over 7 bases. V was clipped by 4 bases and J by 6 bases; unmatched bases: 6. This CDR3 has 14 residues. Germline CDR1 is MGHDK and CDR2 is SYGVNS. The CDR3 nucleotides are TGTGCCAGCAGTGGAGGGGCGGGGGTCAATGAGCAGTTCTTC. Its protein product is CASSGGAGVNEQFF.

The chain recombines TRBV4-2 with TRBJ1-1; D is unclear. The CDR3 length is 12 residues. Germline assignment: CDR1 LGHNA and CDR2 YNFKEQ. Trimming removed 6 bases from V and 6 bases from J, with 11 bases in between. The DNA of the CDR3 is TGTGCCAGCAGATTAGGTTCGTCTGAAGCTTTCTTT. It encodes CASRLGSSEAFF.

The chain couples TRBV11-2 to TRBJ1-1; tentative D call: TRBD1 (5 bases). Germline assignment: CDR1 SGHAT and CDR2 FQNNGV. Trimming removed 2 bases from V and 1 base from J, with 11 bases in between. The CDR3 sequence is 15 residues long. CDR3 coding DNA: TGTGCCAGCAGCTTACGTGGGGGAGAGAACACTGAAGCTTTCTTT. Translated, it gives CASSLRGGENTEAFF. The variable domain in full, completed from reference TRBV11-2 and TRBJ1-1, reads EAGVAQSPRYKIIEKRQSVAFWCNPISGHATLYWYQQILGQGPKLLIQFQNNGVVDDSQLPKDRFSAERLKGVDSTLKIQPAKLEDSAVYLCASSLRGGENTEAFFGQGTRLTVV.

The chain has TRBV7-9 and TRBJ2-3; D call uncertain. The CDR3 length is 14 residues. The germline CDR1 and CDR2 sequences are SEHNR and FQNEAQ (reference sequence). With 5 bases removed from V and 2 bases from J, the gap between germline ends came to 11 bases. The CDR3 is CASSGGPATDTQYF. The CDR3 DNA reads TGTGCCAGCAGCGGCGGCCCAGCCACAGATACGCAGTATTTT.

The chain uses TRBV4-1 and TRBJ2-3; D gene ambiguous. The CDR3 covers 13 residues. Germline V gene lookup returns CDR1 MGHRA and CDR2 YSYEKL. V shed 0 bases and J shed 2 bases, with 3 bases lying between them. This chain's CDR3 is CASSQDLTDTQYF. The CDR3, as DNA: TGCGCCAGCAGCCAAGACCTCACAGATACGCAGTATTTT.

V usage is TRBV4-3 and J usage is TRBJ1-2; 8 bases line up with TRBD1. The CDR3 sequence is 16 residues long. The trim removed 4 bases at V and 2 bases at J, leaving 9 bases unmatched. Per germline, CDR1 LGHNA and CDR2 YSLEER. CDR3 amino acids: CASSPRHRGENYGYTF. CDR3 coding DNA: TGCGCCAGCAGCCCCCGCCACAGGGGGGAGAACTATGGCTACACCTTC.

V and J are TRBV6-5 and TRBJ2-1; D gene uncertain. The V end lost 2 bases, the J end lost 1 base, and 6 bases lay between the germline ends. Germline-derived CDR1 and CDR2 are MNHEY and SVGAGI. The CDR3 contains 14 residues. The DNA of the CDR3 is TGTGCCAGCAGTTACACGGCGTCCTACAATGAGCAGTTCTTC. It translates to CASSYTASYNEQFF.

The rearrangement links TRBV2 to TRBJ1-1; 8 nucleotides line up with TRBD1. The CDR3 runs to 16 residues. Trimming cost V 1 base and J 7 bases; bases outside gene matches: 11. Germline V CDR1 and CDR2: SNHLY, FYNNEI. CDR3 in amino acids: CASSEVLTGGGLEAFF. The CDR3 coding sequence is TGTGCCAGCAGTGAAGTTCTTACAGGGGGAGGACTTGAAGCTTTCTTT. Filled out from reference TRBV2 and TRBJ1-1, the complete variable domain reads EPEVTQTPSHQVTQMGQEVILRCVPISNHLYFYWYRQILGQKVEFLVSFYNNEISEKSEIFDDQFSVERPDGSNFTLKIRSTKLEDSAMYFCASSEVLTGGGLEAFFGQGTRLTVV.

The chain is built from TRBV6-5 and TRBJ1-6; D is undetermined. V lost 3 bases and J 0 bases, leaving 9 bases between the germline ends. From germline, CDR1 is MNHEY and CDR2 SVGAGI. The CDR3 covers 16 residues. This CDR3 reads CASSYGKDSYNSPLHF. As DNA, the CDR3 is TGTGCCAGCAGTTATGGGAAAGACTCCTATAATTCACCCCTCCACTTT.